This TCR beta chain was sequenced for a study of Ad26.COV2.S vaccination and SARS-CoV-2 variants. Remarks on this clone: Antigen: not known.

The germline V gene has CDR1 SGHNT and CDR2 YYREEE (reference sequence). The CDR3 covers 13 residues. The V and J ends lost 3 bases and 2 bases, in that order; junction bases with no gene match: 1. The table came from immunoSEQ multiplex PCR; TCRdb's copy has only in-frame clones and leaves some out. The profile shows around 370,000 clones, around 83% of them singletons. Treatment specified: about 20 received Ad26.COV2.S at low or high dose, single or two shots; about 5 received placebo; per-sample allocation not given. Sampling was performed 63 days after the first vaccine or placebo injection. Study-level points and caveats: Post-vaccination breadth of spike-specific CD8+ and CD4+ T cell responses was reportedly substantial. In TCR breadth and depth analyses, total T cell responses may have been underestimated.

This TCR was sampled from a person between 18 and 65 years old who received the Ad26.COV2.S COVID-19 vaccine or a placebo. The sample consisted of peripheral blood, taken in a trial of Ad26.COV2.S vaccine versus placebo. The chain links TRBV5-4 to TRBJ2-7, with 8 bases fitting TRBD1. The CDR3 sequence is CASSWGQAYEQYF. In DNA, the CDR3 is TGTGCCAGCAGCTGGGGACAGGCCTACGAGCAGTACTTC.